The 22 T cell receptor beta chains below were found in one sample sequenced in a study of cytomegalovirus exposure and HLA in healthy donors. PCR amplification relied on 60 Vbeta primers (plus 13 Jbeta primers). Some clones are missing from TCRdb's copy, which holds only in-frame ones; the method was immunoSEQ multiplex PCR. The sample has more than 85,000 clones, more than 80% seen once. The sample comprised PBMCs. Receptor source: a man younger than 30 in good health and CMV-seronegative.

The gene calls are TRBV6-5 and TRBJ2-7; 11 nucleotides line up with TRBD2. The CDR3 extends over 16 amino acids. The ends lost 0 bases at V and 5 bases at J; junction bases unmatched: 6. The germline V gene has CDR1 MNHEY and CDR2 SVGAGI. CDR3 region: CASSYSSSGRMNEQYF. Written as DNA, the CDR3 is TGTGCCAGCAGTTACTCGTCTAGCGGGAGGATGAACGAGCAGTACTTC.

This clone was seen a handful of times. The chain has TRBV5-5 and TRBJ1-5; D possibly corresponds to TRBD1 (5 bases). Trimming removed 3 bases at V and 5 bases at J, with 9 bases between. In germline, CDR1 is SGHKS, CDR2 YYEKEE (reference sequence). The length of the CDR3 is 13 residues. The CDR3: CASSSDSYQPQHF. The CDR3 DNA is TGTGCCAGCAGCTCAGACAGCTATCAGCCCCAGCATTTT.

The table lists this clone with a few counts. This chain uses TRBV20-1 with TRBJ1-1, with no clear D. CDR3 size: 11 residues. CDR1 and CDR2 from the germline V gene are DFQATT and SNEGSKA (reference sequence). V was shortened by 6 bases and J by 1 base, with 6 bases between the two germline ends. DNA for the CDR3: TGCAGTGCCGTCGGGAACACTGAAGCTTTCTTT. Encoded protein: CSAVGNTEAFF.

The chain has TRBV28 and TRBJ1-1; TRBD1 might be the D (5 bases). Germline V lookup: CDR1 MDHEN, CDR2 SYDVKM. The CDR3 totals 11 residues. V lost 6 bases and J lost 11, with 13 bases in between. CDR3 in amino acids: CASRGGVGAFF. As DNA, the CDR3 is TGTGCCAGCAGAGGAGGGGTAGGTGCTTTCTTT.

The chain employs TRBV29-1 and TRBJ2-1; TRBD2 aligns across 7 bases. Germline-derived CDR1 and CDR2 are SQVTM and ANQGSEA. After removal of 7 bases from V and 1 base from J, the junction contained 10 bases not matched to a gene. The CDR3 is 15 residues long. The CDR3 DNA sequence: TGCAGCGGGGAAGATCGGGAGGCATCCTACAATGAGCAGTTCTTC. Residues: CSGEDREASYNEQFF.

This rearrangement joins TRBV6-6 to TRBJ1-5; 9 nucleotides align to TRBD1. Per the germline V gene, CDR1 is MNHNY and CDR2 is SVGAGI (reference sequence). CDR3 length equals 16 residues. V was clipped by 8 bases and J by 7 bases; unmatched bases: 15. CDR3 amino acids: CASFDPGQGPHQPQHF. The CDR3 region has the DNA TGTGCCAGCTTTGACCCGGGACAGGGCCCCCACCAGCCCCAGCATTTT.

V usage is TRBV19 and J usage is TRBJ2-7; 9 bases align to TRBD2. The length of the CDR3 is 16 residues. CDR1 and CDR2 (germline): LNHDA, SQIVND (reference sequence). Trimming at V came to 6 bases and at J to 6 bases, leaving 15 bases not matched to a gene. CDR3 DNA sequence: TGTGCCAGTAGGTTAACTAGCGGGTTCCCGTTCGGCGAGCAGTACTTC. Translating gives CASRLTSGFPFGEQYF.

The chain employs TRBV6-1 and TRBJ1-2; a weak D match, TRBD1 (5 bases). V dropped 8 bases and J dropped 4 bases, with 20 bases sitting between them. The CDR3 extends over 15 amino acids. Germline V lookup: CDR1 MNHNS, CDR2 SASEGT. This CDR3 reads CASYQTSPGGYGYTF. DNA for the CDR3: TGTGCCAGCTACCAAACGAGCCCGGGGGGCTATGGCTACACCTTC.

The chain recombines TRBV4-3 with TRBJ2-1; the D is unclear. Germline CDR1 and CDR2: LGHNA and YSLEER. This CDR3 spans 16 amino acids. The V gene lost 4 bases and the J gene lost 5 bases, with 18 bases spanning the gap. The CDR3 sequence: CASSLPPSREDNEQFF. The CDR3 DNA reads TGCGCCAGCAGCCTCCCCCCTAGTCGCGAGGACAATGAGCAGTTCTTC.

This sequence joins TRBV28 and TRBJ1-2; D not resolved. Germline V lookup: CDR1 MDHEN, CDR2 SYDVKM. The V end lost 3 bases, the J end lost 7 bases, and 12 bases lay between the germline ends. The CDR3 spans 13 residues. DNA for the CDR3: TGTGCCAGCAGTTTTTTCGGTCTTCCTGGCTACACCTTC. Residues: CASSFFGLPGYTF.

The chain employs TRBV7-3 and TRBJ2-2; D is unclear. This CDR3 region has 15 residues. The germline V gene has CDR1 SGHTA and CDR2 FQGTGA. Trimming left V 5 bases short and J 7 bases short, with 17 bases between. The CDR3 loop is CASSPYAPIGGELFF. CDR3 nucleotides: TGTGCCAGCAGCCCCTATGCGCCGATCGGCGGGGAGCTGTTTTTT.

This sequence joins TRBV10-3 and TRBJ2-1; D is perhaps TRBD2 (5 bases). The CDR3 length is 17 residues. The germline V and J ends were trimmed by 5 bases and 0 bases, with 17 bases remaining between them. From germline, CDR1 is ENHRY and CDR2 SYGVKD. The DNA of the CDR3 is TGTGCCATCAGTACCCCCGGGGTAGCCGCCTCCTACAATGAGCAGTTCTTC. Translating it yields CAISTPGVAASYNEQFF.

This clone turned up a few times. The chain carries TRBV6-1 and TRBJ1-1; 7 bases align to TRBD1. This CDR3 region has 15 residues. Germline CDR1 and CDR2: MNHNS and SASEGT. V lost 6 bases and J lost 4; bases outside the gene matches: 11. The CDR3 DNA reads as TGTGCCAGCAGGGACAGGTGGACCCCCGGCACTGAAGCTTTCTTT. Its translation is CASRDRWTPGTEAFF.

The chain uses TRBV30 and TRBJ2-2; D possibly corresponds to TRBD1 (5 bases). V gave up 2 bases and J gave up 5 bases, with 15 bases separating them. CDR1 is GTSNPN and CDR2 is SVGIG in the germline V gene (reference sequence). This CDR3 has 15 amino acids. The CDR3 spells CAWSPSGLRTGELFF. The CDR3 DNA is TGTGCCTGGAGTCCGTCAGGGTTGAGGACCGGGGAGCTGTTTTTT.

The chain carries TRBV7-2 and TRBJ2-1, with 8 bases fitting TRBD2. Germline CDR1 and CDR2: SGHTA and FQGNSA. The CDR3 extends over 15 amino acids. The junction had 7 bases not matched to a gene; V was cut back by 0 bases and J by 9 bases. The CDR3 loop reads CASSLAGTSVGEQFF. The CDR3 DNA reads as TGTGCCAGCAGCTTAGCCGGGACTAGTGTGGGTGAGCAGTTCTTC.

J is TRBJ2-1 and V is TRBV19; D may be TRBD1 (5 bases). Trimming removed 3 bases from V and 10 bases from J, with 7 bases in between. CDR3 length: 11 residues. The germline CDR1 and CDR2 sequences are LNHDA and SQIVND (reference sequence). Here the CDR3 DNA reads TGTGCCAGTAGTATTTCAGGGGAGCAGTTCTTC. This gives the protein CASSISGEQFF.

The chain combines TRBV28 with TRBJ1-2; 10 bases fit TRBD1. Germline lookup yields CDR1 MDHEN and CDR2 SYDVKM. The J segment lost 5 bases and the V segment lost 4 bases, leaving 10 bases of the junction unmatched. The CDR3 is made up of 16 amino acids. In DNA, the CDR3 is TGTGCCAGCAGTTCCACGGGACAGGGGTCTATATATGGCTACACCTTC. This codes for CASSSTGQGSIYGYTF.

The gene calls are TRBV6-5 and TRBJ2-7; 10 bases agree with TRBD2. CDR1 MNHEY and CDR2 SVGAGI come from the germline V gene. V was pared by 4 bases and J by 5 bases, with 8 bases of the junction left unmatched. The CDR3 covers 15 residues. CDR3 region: CASSSSGGLEHEQYF. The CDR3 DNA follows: TGTGCCAGCAGTTCTAGCGGGGGTTTGGAGCACGAGCAGTACTTC.

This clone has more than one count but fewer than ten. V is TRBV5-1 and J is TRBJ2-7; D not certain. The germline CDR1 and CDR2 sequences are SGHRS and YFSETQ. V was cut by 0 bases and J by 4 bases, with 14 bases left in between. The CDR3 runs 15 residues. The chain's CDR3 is CASSLVATDRYEQYF. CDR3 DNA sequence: TGCGCCAGCAGCTTGGTGGCTACAGACCGTTACGAGCAGTACTTC.

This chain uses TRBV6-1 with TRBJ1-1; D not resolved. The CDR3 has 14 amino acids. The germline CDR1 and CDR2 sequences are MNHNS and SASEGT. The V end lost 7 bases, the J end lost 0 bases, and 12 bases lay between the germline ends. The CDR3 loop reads CASTGSSVNTEAFF. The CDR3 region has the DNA TGTGCCAGCACCGGGTCGAGTGTGAACACTGAAGCTTTCTTT.

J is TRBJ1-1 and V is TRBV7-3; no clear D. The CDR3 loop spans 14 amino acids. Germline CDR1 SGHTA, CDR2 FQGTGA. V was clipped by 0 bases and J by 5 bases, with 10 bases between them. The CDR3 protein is CASSLTDSGTEAFF. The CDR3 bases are TGTGCCAGCAGCTTAACAGATTCCGGGACTGAAGCTTTCTTT.

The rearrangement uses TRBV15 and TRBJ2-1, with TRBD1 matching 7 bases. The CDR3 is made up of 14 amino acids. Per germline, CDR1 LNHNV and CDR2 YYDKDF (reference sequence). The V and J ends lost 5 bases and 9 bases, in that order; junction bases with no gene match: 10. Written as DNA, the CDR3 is TGTGCCACCAGCCGAGGGGGCCCTCAGGGTGAGCAGTTCTTC. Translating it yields CATSRGGPQGEQFF.